Below, 21 T cell receptor beta chains from the same sample are listed, as sequenced in a study of OX40 agonist ivuxolimab in advanced cancers. Assay used: immunoSEQ multiplex PCR; TCRdb lists only in-frame clones, some missing. The table has tens of thousands of clones, roughly three quarters seen once. The source material was CD4+ or CD8+ T cells sorted from blood, sampled in a trial of the OX40 agonist ivuxolimab. Receptor source: an adult with an advanced solid tumor such as melanoma, head and neck, liver or kidney cancer.

In nucleotides, the CDR3 is TGTGCCTGGAGTCCTAGCGGAGAGACCCAGTACTTC. Protein sequence: CAWSPSGETQYF. This sequence joins TRBV30 and TRBJ2-5; 7 bases match TRBD2. The CDR3 has 12 residues. The trim removed 2 bases at V and 4 bases at J, leaving 1 base unmatched. The germline gives CDR1 GTSNPN, CDR2 SVGIG (reference sequence).

V gene TRBV6-1 combines with J gene TRBJ2-2; a possible D gene is TRBD1 (6 bases). The CDR3 covers 16 residues. Per the germline V gene, CDR1 is MNHNS and CDR2 is SASEGT. V lost 4 bases, J lost 4 bases, and 16 bases lay in between. The CDR3 DNA sequence: TGTGCCAGCAGTGTTCAAGGACAGAAGCTCACCGGGGAGCTGTTTTTT. Its protein product is CASSVQGQKLTGELFF.

This clone was detected only once. This rearrangement joins TRBV2 to TRBJ2-5; D possibly uses TRBD1 or TRBD2 (6 bases each). The V and J ends lost 11 bases and 2 bases respectively, with 15 bases between them. There are 13 residues in the CDR3. The germline gives CDR1 SNHLY, CDR2 FYNNEI. The CDR3 DNA follows: TGTGCCGCCGGGGGCTCAATGCAAGAGACCCAGTACTTC. It encodes CAAGGSMQETQYF.

J is TRBJ1-5 and V is TRBV27, with D tentatively TRBD1 (6 bases). CDR3 length equals 16 residues. Trimming stripped 2 bases from V and 5 bases from J, with 16 bases between. The germline V gene encodes CDR1 MNHEY and CDR2 SMNVEV (reference sequence). This chain's CDR3 is CASSLAGGRRDQPQHF. CDR3 bases: TGTGCCAGCAGTTTAGCCGGGGGGCGTAGGGATCAGCCCCAGCATTTT.

The chain uses TRBV10-3 and TRBJ2-5; a weak D match, TRBD2 (5 bases). V was pared by 2 bases and J by 4 bases, with 5 bases between. The germline V gene encodes CDR1 ENHRY and CDR2 SYGVKD. This CDR3 comprises 12 residues. The CDR3, as DNA: TGTGCCATCAGTGAGCGGGGAGAGACCCAGTACTTC. Amino acids: CAISERGETQYF.

V gene TRBV28 combines with J gene TRBJ1-5, with 7 bases fitting TRBD1. V dropped 3 bases and J dropped 0; count of bases not matched to a gene: 2. CDR3 size: 15 residues. Germline assignment: CDR1 MDHEN and CDR2 SYDVKM. The CDR3 nucleotides are TGTGCCAGCAGTTTGACAGGGTATAGCAATCAGCCCCAGCATTTT. As protein: CASSLTGYSNQPQHF.

The chain is built from TRBV2 and TRBJ2-1; D is uncertain. The germline V gene has CDR1 SNHLY and CDR2 FYNNEI. V was trimmed by 8 bases and J by 0 bases, leaving 11 bases between them. This CDR3 contains 14 residues. The CDR3 loop is CASGALISYNEQFF. CDR3 nucleotide sequence: TGTGCCAGCGGAGCCCTGATCTCCTACAATGAGCAGTTCTTC.

V and J are TRBV18 and TRBJ1-6; TRBD1 might be the D (6 bases). Germline CDR1 is KGHSH and CDR2 is LQKENI. Trimming stripped 6 bases from V and 5 bases from J, with 20 bases between. This CDR3 contains 17 residues. The CDR3 sequence: CASSEGVRTLNNSPLHF. The DNA of the CDR3 is TGTGCCAGCTCGGAGGGGGTTCGCACCTTGAATAATTCACCCCTCCACTTT.

V is TRBV7-2 and J is TRBJ2-3, with no clear D. This CDR3 is built from 15 residues. Germline values: CDR1 SGHTA, CDR2 FQGNSA. Trimming stripped 1 base from V and 0 bases from J, with 8 bases between. CDR3 DNA sequence: TGTGCCAGCAGCTTAGAGTTAATTAGCACAGATACGCAGTATTTT. Its protein is CASSLELISTDTQYF. Drawing the rest from reference TRBV7-2 and TRBJ2-3, the complete variable domain is GAGVSQSPSNKVTEKGKDVELRCDPISGHTALYWYRQSLGQGLEFLIYFQGNSAPDKSGLPSDRFSAERTGGSVSTLTIQRTQQEDSAVYLCASSLELISTDTQYFGPGTRLTVL.

V is TRBV27 and J is TRBJ1-2; perhaps TRBD1 as D (5 bases). The length of the CDR3 is 12 residues. Germline V gene lookup returns CDR1 MNHEY and CDR2 SMNVEV (reference sequence). The germline V and J ends were trimmed by 4 bases and 7 bases, with 10 bases remaining between them. The DNA of the CDR3 is TGTGCCAGCAGTTCGCGGGGGTCTGGCTACACCTTC. This translates into CASSSRGSGYTF.

The V and J genes are TRBV5-1 and TRBJ2-2, with 8 nucleotides matching TRBD1. Germline values: CDR1 SGHRS, CDR2 YFSETQ. V was pared by 0 bases and J by 4 bases, with 8 bases of the junction left unmatched. There are 17 residues in the CDR3. The CDR3 spells CASSLARQGYSTGELFF. The CDR3 nucleotides are TGCGCCAGCAGCTTGGCCCGACAGGGGTATAGCACCGGGGAGCTGTTTTTT.

This chain connects TRBV11-1 to TRBJ2-7; 7 bases fit TRBD1. The CDR3 length is 13 residues. Germline loops: CDR1 SGHAT, CDR2 FQDESV (reference sequence). Trimming removed 5 bases from V and 4 bases from J; junction bases left unmatched: 5. The CDR3 reads CASSAQGQYEQYF. The CDR3 DNA reads as TGTGCCAGCAGCGCCCAGGGACAGTACGAGCAGTACTTC.

This clone came up a few times. The gene calls are TRBV7-2 and TRBJ2-3, with D perhaps TRBD2 (6 bases). Germline V lookup: CDR1 SGHTA, CDR2 FQGNSA. V lost 2 bases to trimming and J lost 5 bases, with 11 bases between them. CDR3 length: 14 amino acids. CDR3 residues: CASSLKLAGDTQYF. In nucleotides, the CDR3 is TGTGCCAGCAGCTTAAAACTAGCAGGAGATACGCAGTATTTT. Drawing the rest from reference TRBV7-2 and TRBJ2-3, the complete variable domain is GAGVSQSPSNKVTEKGKDVELRCDPISGHTALYWYRQSLGQGLEFLIYFQGNSAPDKSGLPSDRFSAERTGGSVSTLTIQRTQQEDSAVYLCASSLKLAGDTQYFGPGTRLTVL.

The V call is TRBV19, the J call TRBJ1-2; D not certain. Germline V gene data show CDR1 as LNHDA and CDR2 as SQIVND (reference sequence). Trimming removed 2 bases at V and 4 bases at J, with 11 bases between. CDR3 length: 14 residues. The CDR3 DNA reads TGTGCCAGTAGTATAACCAGGTTTGGCTATGGCTACACCTTC. This encodes CASSITRFGYGYTF.

J is TRBJ1-6 and V is TRBV4-2, with 8 bases that match TRBD1. CDR3 length: 15 amino acids. Losses at the gene ends were 4 bases for V and 8 bases for J; bases not matched to a gene: 7. CDR1 and CDR2 (germline): LGHNA, YNFKEQ. CDR3 in amino acids: CASSRPQGADSPLHF. CDR3 coding DNA: TGTGCCAGCAGCCGACCTCAGGGGGCTGATTCACCCCTCCACTTT.

The V call is TRBV29-1, the J call TRBJ1-1; TRBD1 agrees at 7 bases. The V gene's germline CDR1 is SQVTM and CDR2 ANQGSEA. Unmatched junction bases numbered 8, after V lost 7 bases and J lost 3 bases. CDR3 length equals 13 residues. CDR3 sequence: CSAQQGRHTEAFF. CDR3 DNA: TGCAGCGCCCAACAGGGGCGGCACACTGAAGCTTTCTTT.

V usage is TRBV7-3 and J usage is TRBJ2-1; 12 bases match TRBD2. Germline-derived CDR1 and CDR2 are SGHTA and FQGTGA. The CDR3 has 15 residues. The V and J ends lost 5 bases and 8 bases, in that order; junction bases with no gene match: 7. This chain's CDR3 is CASSKLAGGVDEQFF. The CDR3 DNA is TGTGCCAGCAGCAAACTAGCGGGAGGTGTGGATGAGCAGTTCTTC.

This sequence joins TRBV18 and TRBJ1-1; 10 bases line up with TRBD1. Trimming at V came to 2 bases and at J to 7 bases, leaving 7 bases not matched to a gene. The CDR3 is 15 amino acids. Germline V lookup: CDR1 KGHSH, CDR2 LQKENI. The CDR3 reads CASSPAGTGVIEAFF. The CDR3 nucleotides read TGTGCCAGCTCACCAGCCGGGACAGGGGTGATTGAAGCTTTCTTT.

The gene calls are TRBV29-1 and TRBJ1-5; 7 bases line up with TRBD1. The germline gives CDR1 SQVTM, CDR2 ANQGSEA. V shed 4 bases, J shed 4 bases, and the junction held 4 bases outside the gene matches. The CDR3 consists of 13 residues. CDR3 in amino acids: CSVVSGGNQPQHF. CDR3 nucleotides: TGCAGCGTTGTGTCAGGGGGGAATCAGCCCCAGCATTTT.

The chain carries TRBV27 and TRBJ2-7; maybe TRBD2 (5 bases). Per the germline V gene, CDR1 is MNHEY and CDR2 is SMNVEV (reference sequence). This CDR3 is 13 amino acids long. The germline V and J ends were trimmed by 3 bases and 4 bases, with 10 bases remaining between them. CDR3 region: CASSLGSTYEQYF. The CDR3 coding sequence is TGTGCCAGCAGTTTGGGGAGCACGTACGAGCAGTACTTC.

The chain links TRBV7-2 to TRBJ2-1, with 14 bases identical to TRBD2. Per germline, CDR1 SGHTA and CDR2 FQGNSA. The CDR3 has 18 amino acids. Trimming removed 1 base from V and 9 bases from J; junction bases left unmatched: 11. Here the CDR3 DNA reads TGTGCCAGCAGCTTAGAGGGTGTGACTAGCGGGAGGGAGAGTGAGCAGTTCTTC. Translating gives CASSLEGVTSGRESEQFF.